This entry features one T cell receptor beta chain sequence. Its antigen is unidentified. This entry belongs to a study of beta chain features in type 1 diabetes. The wider study: On cell yields, gender and age, patients and healthy donors were similar. Study results and caveats: Shorter TCRB CDR3s, moderately but significantly so, marked every one of the four CD4+ subsets in Type 1 diabetes patients.

As every portion of the isolated RNA was reverse transcribed, the sequencing read expressed TCRB transcripts. Only in-frame clones appear in the TCRdb table, and some are missing; sequencing was by immunoSEQ multiplex PCR. The data show about 700,000 clones, about an eighth seen once. The V and J ends lost 4 bases and 0 bases, in that order; junction bases with no gene match: 2. The CDR3 extends over 15 amino acids. The V gene's germline CDR1 is SEHNR and CDR2 FQNEAQ (reference sequence). Heparinised blood was drawn once per donor, averaging approximately 0.12 L. This chain connects TRBV7-9 to TRBJ2-3; 9 bases line up with TRBD1. The sample comprised naive CD4+ T cells from blood. The origin of this receptor is a man aged 18 to 30 with type 1 diabetes. In DNA form, the CDR3 reads TGTGCCAGCAGCTCGGGACAGGGTAGCACAGATACGCAGTATTTT. Protein sequence: CASSSGQGSTDTQYF.